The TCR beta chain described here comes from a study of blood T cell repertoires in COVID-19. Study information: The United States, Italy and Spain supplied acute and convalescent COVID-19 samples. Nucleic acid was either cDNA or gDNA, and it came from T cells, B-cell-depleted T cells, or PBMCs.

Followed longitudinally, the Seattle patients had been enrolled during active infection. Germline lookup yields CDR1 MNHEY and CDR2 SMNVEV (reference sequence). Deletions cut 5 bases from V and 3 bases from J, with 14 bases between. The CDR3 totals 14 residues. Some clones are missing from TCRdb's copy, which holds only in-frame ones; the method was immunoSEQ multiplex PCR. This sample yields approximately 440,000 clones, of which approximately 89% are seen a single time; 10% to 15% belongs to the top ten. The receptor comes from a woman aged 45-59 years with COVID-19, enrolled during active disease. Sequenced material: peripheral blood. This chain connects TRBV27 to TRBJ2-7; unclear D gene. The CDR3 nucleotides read TGTGCCAGCAGTCCAGTTATGGCGGACTACGAGCAGTACTTC. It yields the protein CASSPVMADYEQYF.